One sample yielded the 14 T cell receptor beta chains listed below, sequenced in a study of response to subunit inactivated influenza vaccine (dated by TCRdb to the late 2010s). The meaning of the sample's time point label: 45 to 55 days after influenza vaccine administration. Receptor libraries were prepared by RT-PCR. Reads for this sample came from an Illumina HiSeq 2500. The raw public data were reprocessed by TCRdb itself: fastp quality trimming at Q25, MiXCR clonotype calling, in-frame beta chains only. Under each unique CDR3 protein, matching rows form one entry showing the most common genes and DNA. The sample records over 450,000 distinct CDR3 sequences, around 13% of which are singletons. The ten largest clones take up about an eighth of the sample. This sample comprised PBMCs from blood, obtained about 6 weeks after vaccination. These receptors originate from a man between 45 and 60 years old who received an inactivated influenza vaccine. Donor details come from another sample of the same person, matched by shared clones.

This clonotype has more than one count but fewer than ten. The CDR3 DNA sequence: TGCGCCAGCAGCCAAGATGTCTACCTCAGCTCCTACAATGAGCAGTTCTTC. As protein: CASSQDVYLSSYNEQFF. The chain uses TRBV4-3 and TRBJ2-1, with D unresolved. V was trimmed by 0 bases and J by 0 bases, leaving 12 bases between them. The germline gives CDR1 LGHNA, CDR2 YSLEER. This CDR3 contains 17 residues.

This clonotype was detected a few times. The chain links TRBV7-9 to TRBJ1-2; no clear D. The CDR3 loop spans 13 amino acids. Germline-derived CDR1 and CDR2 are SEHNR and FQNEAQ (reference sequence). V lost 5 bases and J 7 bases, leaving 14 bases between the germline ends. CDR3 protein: CASSAGIFSGYTF. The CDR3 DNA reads TGTGCCAGCAGCGCGGGGATTTTCTCTGGCTACACCTTC.

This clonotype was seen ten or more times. Written as DNA, the CDR3 is TGCGCCAGCAGTGAGCGCCAGTACAATGAGCAGTTCTTC. This codes for CASSERQYNEQFF. V and J are TRBV10-1 and TRBJ2-1; D remains unclear. Trimming removed 2 bases from V and 4 bases from J, with 6 bases in between. Germline-derived CDR1 and CDR2 are WNHNN and SYGVQD (reference sequence). The CDR3 consists of 13 residues.

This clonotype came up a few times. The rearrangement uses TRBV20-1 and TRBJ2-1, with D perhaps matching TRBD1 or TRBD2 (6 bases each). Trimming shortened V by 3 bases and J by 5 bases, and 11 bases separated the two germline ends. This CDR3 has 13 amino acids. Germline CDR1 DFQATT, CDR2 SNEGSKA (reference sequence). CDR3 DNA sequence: TGCAGTGCTAGTAGGGGGGCAAACAATGAGCAGTTCTTC. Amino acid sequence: CSASRGANNEQFF.

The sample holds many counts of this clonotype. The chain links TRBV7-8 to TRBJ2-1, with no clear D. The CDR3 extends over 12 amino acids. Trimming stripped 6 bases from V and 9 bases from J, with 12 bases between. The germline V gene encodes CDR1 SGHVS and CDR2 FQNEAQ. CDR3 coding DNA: TGTGCCAGCAGTCCCGGAGACGTTGAGCAGTTCTTC. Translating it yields CASSPGDVEQFF.

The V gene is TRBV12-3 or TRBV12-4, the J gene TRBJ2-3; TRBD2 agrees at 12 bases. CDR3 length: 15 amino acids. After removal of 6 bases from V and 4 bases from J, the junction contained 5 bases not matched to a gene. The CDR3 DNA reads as TGTGCCAGCAGGCCTAGCGGGGGGGCCGCAGATACGCAGTATTTT. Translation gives CASRPSGGAADTQYF.

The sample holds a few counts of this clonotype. For the CDR3, the DNA is TGTGCCAGCAGCCGGGACAGAAACTATCTAGCGGGAGGGCCGCACACCGGGGAGCTGTTTTTT. Amino acids: CASSRDRNYLAGGPHTGELFF. J is TRBJ2-2 and V is TRBV11-1, with 12 bases aligning to TRBD2. The CDR3 loop spans 21 amino acids. Germline trimming cut 5 bases from V and 3 bases from J; bases unmatched to any gene: 19. The germline V gene encodes CDR1 SGHAT and CDR2 FQDESV (reference sequence).

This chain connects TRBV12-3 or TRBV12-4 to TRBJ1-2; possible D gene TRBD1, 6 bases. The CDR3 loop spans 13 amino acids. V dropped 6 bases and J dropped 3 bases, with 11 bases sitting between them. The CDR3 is CASRDQGYYGYTF. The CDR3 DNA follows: TGTGCCAGCAGGGATCAGGGGTACTATGGCTACACCTTC.

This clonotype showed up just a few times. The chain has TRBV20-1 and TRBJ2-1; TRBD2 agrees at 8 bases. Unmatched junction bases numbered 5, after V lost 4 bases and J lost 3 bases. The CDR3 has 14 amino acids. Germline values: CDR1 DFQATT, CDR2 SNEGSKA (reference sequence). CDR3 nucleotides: TGCAGTGCTACTCGAGCGGGGGTCTACAATGAGCAGTTCTTC. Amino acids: CSATRAGVYNEQFF.

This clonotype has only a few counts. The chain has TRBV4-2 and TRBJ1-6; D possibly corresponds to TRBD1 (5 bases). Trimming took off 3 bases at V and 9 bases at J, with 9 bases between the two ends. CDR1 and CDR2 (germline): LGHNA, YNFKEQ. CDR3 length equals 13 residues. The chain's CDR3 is CASSHPGGSPLHF. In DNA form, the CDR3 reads TGTGCCAGCAGCCACCCGGGGGGTTCACCCCTCCACTTT.

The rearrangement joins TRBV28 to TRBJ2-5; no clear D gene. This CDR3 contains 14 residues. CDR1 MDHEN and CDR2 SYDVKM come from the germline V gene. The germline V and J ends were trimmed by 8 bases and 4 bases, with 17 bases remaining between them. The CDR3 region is CASCTKDWRETQYF. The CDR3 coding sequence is TGTGCCAGCTGCACGAAAGATTGGCGAGAGACCCAGTACTTC.

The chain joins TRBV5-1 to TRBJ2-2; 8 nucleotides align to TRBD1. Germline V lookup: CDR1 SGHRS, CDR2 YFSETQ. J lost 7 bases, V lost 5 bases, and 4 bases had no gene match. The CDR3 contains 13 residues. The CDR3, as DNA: TGCGCCAGCAGGTGGACAGGGCTCGGGGAGCTGTTTTTT. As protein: CASRWTGLGELFF.

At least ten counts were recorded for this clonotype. In DNA form, the CDR3 reads TGTGCCAGCAGTCGACCCGACAGGTACGAGCAGTACTTC. Its translation: CASSRPDRYEQYF. This sequence joins TRBV12-3 or TRBV12-4 and TRBJ2-7; TRBD1 is a possible D gene (6 bases). Trimming took off 5 bases at V and 4 bases at J, with 12 bases between the two ends. The CDR3 length is 13 residues.

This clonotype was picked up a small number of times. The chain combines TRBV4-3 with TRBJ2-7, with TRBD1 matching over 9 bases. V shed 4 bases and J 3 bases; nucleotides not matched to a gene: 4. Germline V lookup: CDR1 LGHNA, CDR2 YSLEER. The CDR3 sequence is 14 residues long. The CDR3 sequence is CASSPWTGDYEQYF. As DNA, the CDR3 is TGCGCCAGCAGCCCCTGGACAGGGGACTACGAGCAGTACTTC.